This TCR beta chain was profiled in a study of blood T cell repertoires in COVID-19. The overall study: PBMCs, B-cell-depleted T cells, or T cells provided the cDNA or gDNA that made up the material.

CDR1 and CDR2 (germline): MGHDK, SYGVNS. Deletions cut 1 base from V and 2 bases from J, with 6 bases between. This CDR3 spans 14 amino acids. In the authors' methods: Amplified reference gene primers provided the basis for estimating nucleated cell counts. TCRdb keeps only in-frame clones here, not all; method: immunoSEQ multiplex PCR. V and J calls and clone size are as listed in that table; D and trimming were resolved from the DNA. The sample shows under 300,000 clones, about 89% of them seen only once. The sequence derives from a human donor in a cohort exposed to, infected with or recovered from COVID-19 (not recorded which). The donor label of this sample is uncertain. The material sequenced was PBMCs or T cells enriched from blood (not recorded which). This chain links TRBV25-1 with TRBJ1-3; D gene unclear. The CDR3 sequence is CASSESLTGNTIYF. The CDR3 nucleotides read TGTGCCAGCAGTGAATCGTTAACTGGAAACACCATATATTTT.